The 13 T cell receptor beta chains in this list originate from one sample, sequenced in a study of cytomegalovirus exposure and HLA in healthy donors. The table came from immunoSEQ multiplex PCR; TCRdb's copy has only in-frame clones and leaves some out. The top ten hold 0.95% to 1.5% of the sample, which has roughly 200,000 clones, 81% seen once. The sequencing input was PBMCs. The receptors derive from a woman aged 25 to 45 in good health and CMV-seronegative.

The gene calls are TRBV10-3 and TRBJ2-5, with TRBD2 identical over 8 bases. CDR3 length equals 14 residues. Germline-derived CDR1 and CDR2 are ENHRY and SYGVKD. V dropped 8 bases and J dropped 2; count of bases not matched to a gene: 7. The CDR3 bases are TGTGCCATCCAGACTGCGGGGGGACAAGAGACCCAGTACTTC. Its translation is CAIQTAGGQETQYF.

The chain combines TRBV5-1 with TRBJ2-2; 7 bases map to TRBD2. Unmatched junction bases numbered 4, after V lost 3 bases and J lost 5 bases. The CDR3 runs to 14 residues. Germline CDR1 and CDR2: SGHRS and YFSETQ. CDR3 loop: CASSSEGLTGELFF. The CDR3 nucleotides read TGCGCCAGCAGCTCAGAGGGACTAACCGGGGAGCTGTTTTTT.

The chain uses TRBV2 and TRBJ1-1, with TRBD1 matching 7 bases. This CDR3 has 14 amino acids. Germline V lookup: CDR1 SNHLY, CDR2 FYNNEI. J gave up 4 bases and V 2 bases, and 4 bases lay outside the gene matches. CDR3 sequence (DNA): TGTGCCAGCAGTGAACGGGCAGGGGGCACTGAAGCTTTCTTT. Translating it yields CASSERAGGTEAFF. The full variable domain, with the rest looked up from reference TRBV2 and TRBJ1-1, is EPEVTQTPSHQVTQMGQEVILRCVPISNHLYFYWYRQILGQKVEFLVSFYNNEISEKSEIFDDQFSVERPDGSNFTLKIRSTKLEDSAMYFCASSERAGGTEAFFGQGTRLTVV.

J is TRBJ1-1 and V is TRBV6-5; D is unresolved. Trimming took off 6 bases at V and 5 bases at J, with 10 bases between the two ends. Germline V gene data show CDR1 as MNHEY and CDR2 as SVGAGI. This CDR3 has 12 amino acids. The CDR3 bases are TGTGCCAGCAGAGGGAGGGAGACTGAAGCTTTCTTT. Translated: CASRGRETEAFF.

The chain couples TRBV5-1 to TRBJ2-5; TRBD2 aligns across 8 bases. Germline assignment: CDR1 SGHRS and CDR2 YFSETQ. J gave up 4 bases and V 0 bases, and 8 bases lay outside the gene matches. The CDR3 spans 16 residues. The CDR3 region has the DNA TGCGCCAGCAGCTTGGTTGCCGGGAGGGGTGGAGAGACCCAGTACTTC. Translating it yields CASSLVAGRGGETQYF.

The CDR3 DNA reads as TGTGCCAGCTCACCTCTAGCGGGCAAGAACACCGGGGAGCTGTTTTTT. Protein: CASSPLAGKNTGELFF. The chain uses TRBV18 and TRBJ2-2; TRBD2 agrees at 8 bases. The CDR3 is 16 residues long. Germline V CDR1 and CDR2: KGHSH, LQKENI. V trimming: 3 bases; J trimming: 1 base; junction bases outside the gene matches: 4.

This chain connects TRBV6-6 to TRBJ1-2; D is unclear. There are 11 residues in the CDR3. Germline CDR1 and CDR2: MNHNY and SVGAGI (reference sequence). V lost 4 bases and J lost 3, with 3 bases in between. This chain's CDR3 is CASSSYYGYTF. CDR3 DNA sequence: TGTGCCAGCAGTTCCTACTATGGCTACACCTTC.

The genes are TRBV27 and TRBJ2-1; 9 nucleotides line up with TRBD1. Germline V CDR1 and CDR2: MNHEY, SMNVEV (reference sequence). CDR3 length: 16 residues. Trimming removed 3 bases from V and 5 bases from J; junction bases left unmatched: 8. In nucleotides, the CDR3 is TGTGCCAGCAGTTTGCGGTCCGGGACAGGGCACAATGAGCAGTTCTTC. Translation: CASSLRSGTGHNEQFF.

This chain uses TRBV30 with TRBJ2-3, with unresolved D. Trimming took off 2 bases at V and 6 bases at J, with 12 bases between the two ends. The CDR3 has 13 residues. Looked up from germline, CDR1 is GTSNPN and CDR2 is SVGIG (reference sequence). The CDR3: CAWSRRNRDTQYF. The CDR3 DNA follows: TGTGCCTGGAGTAGGCGGAATAGGGATACGCAGTATTTT.

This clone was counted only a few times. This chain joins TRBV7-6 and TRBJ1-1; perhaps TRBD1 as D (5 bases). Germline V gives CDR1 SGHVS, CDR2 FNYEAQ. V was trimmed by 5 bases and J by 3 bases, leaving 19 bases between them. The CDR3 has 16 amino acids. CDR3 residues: CASSHGGWGGDTEAFF. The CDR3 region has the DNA TGTGCCAGCAGCCACGGGGGTTGGGGGGGAGACACTGAAGCTTTCTTT.

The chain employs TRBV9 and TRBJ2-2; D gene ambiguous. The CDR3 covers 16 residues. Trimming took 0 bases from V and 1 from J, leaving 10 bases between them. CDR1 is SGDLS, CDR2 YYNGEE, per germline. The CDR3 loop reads CASSVATLGNTGELFF. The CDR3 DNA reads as TGTGCCAGCAGCGTAGCTACGCTCGGGAACACCGGGGAGCTGTTTTTT.

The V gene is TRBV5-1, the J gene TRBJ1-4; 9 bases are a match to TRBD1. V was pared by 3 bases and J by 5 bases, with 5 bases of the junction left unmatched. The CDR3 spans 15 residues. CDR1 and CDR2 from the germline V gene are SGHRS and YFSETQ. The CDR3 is CASSSAGTGNEKLFF. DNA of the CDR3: TGCGCCAGCAGCTCCGCCGGGACAGGGAATGAAAAACTGTTTTTT.

CDR3 DNA sequence: TGTGCCAGCAGTTTACAGGGATCACCCCTCCACTTT. It codes for CASSLQGSPLHF. The chain joins TRBV27 to TRBJ1-6; weak D call: TRBD1 (5 bases). The V and J ends lost 2 bases and 10 bases respectively, with 6 bases between them. This CDR3 is built from 12 residues. CDR1 MNHEY and CDR2 SMNVEV come from the germline V gene (reference sequence).